This TCR beta chain was captured in a study of T cells in Graves' hyperthyroidism and ophthalmopathy. Study context: Before treatment of any kind, peripheral blood was taken at initial diagnosis.

V was clipped by 4 bases and J by 4 bases, with 15 bases between them. Per germline, CDR1 LGHDT and CDR2 YNNKEL (reference sequence). CDR3 length equals 15 residues. General study points: Most thyroid clonotypes that were expanded above 0.001 also turned up in blood. Through a model of 13 V-J features, ophthalmopathy was separated from stable hyperthyroidism.

Regions amplified from RNA transcripts were the TCR beta CDR3 regions. An initial round of RT-PCR targeting the TCR CDR3 relied on the HTBI primer set. Each CDR3 protein is one row after TCRdb ran MiXCR on the multiplex PCR reads. The repertoire has more than 350,000 distinct CDR3 sequences, 13% to 15% of them found once; the top ten carry roughly 19%. There are many counts of this clonotype. Its antigen is not known. The TCR sequence derives from a woman aged 60-75 years with Graves' ophthalmopathy. The chain links TRBV3-1 to TRBJ2-3, with D possibly being TRBD2 (6 bases). The source material was blood. The CDR3 DNA sequence: TGTGCCAGCAGCCGAGCTCGGGAGCAGTCAGATACGCAGTATTTT. Translation gives CASSRAREQSDTQYF.